The text below deals with one T cell receptor (beta chain). Its antigen is currently unknown. This sample stems from a study of tumor-infiltrating lymphocytes in primary liver carcinoma. Whole-study context: The neoplasms were of stage T1-T3 N0M0, with dimensions of about 4.2 to 11 cm across. Samples gave roughly 3.65 to 7.5 million productive TCRbeta reads, similar across tissue types.

TCR beta cDNA was prepared out of 500 ng total RNA by means of a constant-region primer. Slightly modified ARM-PCR with three nested multiplex PCR rounds yielded TCR beta libraries. A C-beta reverse primer and TRBV1-TRBV30 forward primers served in each of the first two PCR rounds, at ten to eleven cycles apiece. TCRdb itself ran the multiplex PCR reads through MiXCR, one entry per CDR3 protein. The table records approximately 330,000 distinct CDR3 sequences, roughly two thirds of them present only once. Germline loops: CDR1 SGHRS, CDR2 YFSETQ. The CDR3 consists of 17 residues. Trimming at V came to 5 bases and at J to 4 bases, leaving 12 bases not matched to a gene. Study-level results: Tumor-adjacent and tumor-blood pairs showed less overlap than tumor region pairs.

Blood RNA came from unsorted whole blood; germline DNA was also extracted. The chain employs TRBV5-1 and TRBJ2-5, with 12 bases matching TRBD2. This receptor was taken from a man aged 35 to 55 with primary liver carcinoma and hepatitis B virus infection. The sample taken for sequencing was peripheral blood. The CDR3 spells CASRLLTSGSAVETQYF. The CDR3 DNA reads as TGCGCCAGCAGACTTCTGACTAGCGGGAGTGCGGTAGAGACCCAGTACTTC.